This T cell receptor beta chain is from a study of blood T cell repertoires in COVID-19. At the level of the study: Acute-phase and convalescent COVID-19 samples originated in the United States, Italy and Spain.

Under the authors' procedure: Researchers report that nucleated cell counts were estimated from reference gene primer amplification. Generated by immunoSEQ multiplex PCR, the TCRdb table keeps only in-frame clones and is missing some. V and J calls and clone size follow that table, whereas D and trimming were derived from the DNA. The data contain about 61,000 clones, about 82% of them seen just once; the ten biggest clones take up 5.3%. CDR1 is MNHNS and CDR2 is SASEGT in the germline V gene. The CDR3 sequence is 12 residues long. V lost 3 bases to trimming and J lost 12 bases, with 11 bases between them.

The specimen sequenced was peripheral blood. The rearrangement joins TRBV6-1 to TRBJ1-4; no clear D gene. This TCR came from a man aged 70 or older with acute or convalescent COVID-19. This CDR3 reads CASSDEDRQLFF. For the CDR3, the DNA is TGTGCCAGCAGTGATGAGGATAGGCAACTGTTTTTT.